This TCR beta chain derives from a study of quantifying T cell responses using KT2 cells. Study information: cDNA was made from DNase-treated RNA using alpha and beta constant primers.

Each cDNA got a UMI-containing oligo ligated at its 3' end. First-round PCR used approximately 4 cycles and beta primers RC1.1 and RC1.2 covering TRBC1 and TRBC2. TCRdb redid the calling of the UMI-ligation and nested PCR reads with MiXCR, one entry per CDR3 protein. The table includes tens of thousands of distinct CDR3 sequences, 9.5% to 13% detected once. CDR1 LGHNT and CDR2 FRNRAP come from the germline V gene. The length of the CDR3 is 18 residues. J was trimmed by 0 bases and V by 4 bases; bases with no gene match: 11. The clonotype comes from a human donor. V is TRBV12-5 and J is TRBJ1-2; 10 bases line up with TRBD1. Sequencing was performed on PBMCs spiked with cells of the T cell clone KT2. Here the CDR3 reads CASGSQGTGVSANYGYTF. The CDR3 DNA reads TGTGCTAGTGGTTCCCAAGGGACAGGGGTTTCCGCTAACTATGGCTACACCTTC.